What follows describes a single TCR beta chain. Antigen unknown. Amplification of TCR alpha and beta CDR3 regions from RNA used iRepertoire nested multiplex PCR. For one-step reverse transcription and amplification, 100-400 ng of tissue mRNA or PBMC total RNA was used. TCRdb processed the multiplex PCR reads anew with MiXCR; each CDR3 protein has one entry. The repertoire holds about 130,000 distinct CDR3 sequences, with 20% to 25% as singletons. These data belong to a study of glioma-infiltrating T cells. Findings and caveats of the study: Only very few CDR3 sequences appeared in both tissue and blood. Gliomas, especially low-grade, showed above-expected tissue-blood divergence; non-neoplastic patients showed below.

This CDR3 contains 14 residues. Germline V gives CDR1 PRHDT, CDR2 FYEKMQ (reference sequence). V was pared by 5 bases and J by 1 base, with 11 bases between. This chain connects TRBV13 to TRBJ2-5; D may be TRBD1 (5 bases). Sequenced material: glioma tissue, nonneoplastic brain tissue, or PBMCs (not recorded which). This sequence was found in a human donor with low-grade glioma or glioblastoma, undergoing nonglioma brain surgery, or in good health (not recorded which). The CDR3 here is CASSIRQIQETQYF. CDR3 sequence (DNA): TGTGCCAGCAGCATTCGACAGATCCAAGAGACCCAGTACTTC.